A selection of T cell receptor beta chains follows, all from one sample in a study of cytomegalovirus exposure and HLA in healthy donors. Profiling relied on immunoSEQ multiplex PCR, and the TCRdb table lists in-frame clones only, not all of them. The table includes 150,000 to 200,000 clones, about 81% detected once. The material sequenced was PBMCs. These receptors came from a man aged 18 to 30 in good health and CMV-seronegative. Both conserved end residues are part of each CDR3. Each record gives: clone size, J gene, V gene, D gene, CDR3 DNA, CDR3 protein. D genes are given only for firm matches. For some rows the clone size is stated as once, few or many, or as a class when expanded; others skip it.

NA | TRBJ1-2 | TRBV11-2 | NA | TGTGCCAGCAGCTCCCTCCTAAGATATGGCTACACCTTC | CASSSLLRYGYTF
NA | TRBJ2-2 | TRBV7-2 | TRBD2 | TGTGCCAGCGGACAAGCGGGAGTTAGGGAGCTGTTTTTT | CASGQAGVRELFF
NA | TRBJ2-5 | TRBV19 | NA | TGTGCCAGTGGCCCGGGTGGGTACCAAGAGACCCAGTACTTC | CASGPGGYQETQYF
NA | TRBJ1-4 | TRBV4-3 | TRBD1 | TGCGCCAGCAGCCAGCTTGCCGGGACAGACTACTTAGGGGGTGAAAAACTGTTTTTT | CASSQLAGTDYLGGEKLFF
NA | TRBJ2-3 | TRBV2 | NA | TGTGCCAGCAGCGGTCTGGGCGGGGGCGCAGATACGCAGTATTTT | CASSGLGGGADTQYF
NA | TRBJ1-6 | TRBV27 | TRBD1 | TGTGCCAGCAGTCAATACAGGGGTACACCCCTCCACTTT | CASSQYRGTPLHF
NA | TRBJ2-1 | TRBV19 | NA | TGTGCCAGTAGTATAATAAGTGTGGAGCGGCAGTTCTTC | CASSIISVERQFF
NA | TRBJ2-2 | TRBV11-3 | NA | TGTGCCAGCAGCTTAGTGGGGGGCGGGGAGCTGTTTTTT | CASSLVGGGELFF
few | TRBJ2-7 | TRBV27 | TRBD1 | TGTGCCAGCAGTTCACTGACAGGGGGGAGGGAGCAGTACTTC | CASSSLTGGREQYF
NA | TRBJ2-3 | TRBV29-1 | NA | TGCAGCCTTACCTACACAGATACGCAGTATTTT | CSLTYTDTQYF
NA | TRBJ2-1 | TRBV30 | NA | TGTGCCTGGTCTGCGGGGACCTACAATGAGCAGTTCTTC | CAWSAGTYNEQFF
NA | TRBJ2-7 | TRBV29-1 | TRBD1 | TGCAGCGGTCAATTCCCGGGACAGGCCTCCTACGAGCAGTACTTC | CSGQFPGQASYEQYF
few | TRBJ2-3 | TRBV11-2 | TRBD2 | TGTGCCAGCAGCTCGGGACTAGCGGGGATGACGCAGTATTTT | CASSSGLAGMTQYF
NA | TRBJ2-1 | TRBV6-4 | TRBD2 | TGTGCCAGCAGTGACGACGGGGGGGCCGGAGATGAGCAGTTCTTC | CASSDDGGAGDEQFF
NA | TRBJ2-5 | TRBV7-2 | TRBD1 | TGTGCCAGCAGCTTTTCGGGACAGGGCAACCAAGAGACCCAGTACTTC | CASSFSGQGNQETQYF
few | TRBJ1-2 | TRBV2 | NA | TGTGCCAGCAGCCTCGACTTGAGTCCCTATGGCTACACCTTC | CASSLDLSPYGYTF
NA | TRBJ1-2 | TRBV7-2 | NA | TGTGCCAGCAGCTTAGACGGGGGGCTGGGCTATGGCTACACCTTC | CASSLDGGLGYGYTF
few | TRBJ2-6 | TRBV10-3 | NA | TGTGCCATCAGTGAAGATGGCTTTGGGGCCAACGTCCTGACTTTC | CAISEDGFGANVLTF
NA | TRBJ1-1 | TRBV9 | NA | TGTGCCAGCAGCGTAGACAGTGGGAACACTGAAGCTTTCTTT | CASSVDSGNTEAFF
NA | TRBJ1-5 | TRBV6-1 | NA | TGTGCCAGCAGTGAGGCATCAGGAGGGCCCCAGCATTTT | CASSEASGGPQHF
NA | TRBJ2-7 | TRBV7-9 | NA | TGTGCCAGCAGCTTCAGCGACGAGCAGTACTTC | CASSFSDEQYF
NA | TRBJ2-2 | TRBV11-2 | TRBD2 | TGTGCCAGCAGCTTCCGCGGGGGGACCGGGGAGCTGTTTTTT | CASSFRGGTGELFF
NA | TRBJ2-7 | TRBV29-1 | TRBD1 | TGCAGCGCGACCCGGGACAGGGGGTACGAGCAGTACTTC | CSATRDRGYEQYF
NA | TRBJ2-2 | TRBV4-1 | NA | TGCGCCAGCAGCCAAGGAGGTGGGACCGGGGAGCTGTTTTTT | CASSQGGGTGELFF
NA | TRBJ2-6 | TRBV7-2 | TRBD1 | TGTGCCAGCAGCCCGGGACAGTTCTCTGGGGCCAACGTCCTGACTTTC | CASSPGQFSGANVLTF
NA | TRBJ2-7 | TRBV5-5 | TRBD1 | TGTGCCAGCAGCCCCTGGACAGGGGATTCCTACGAGCAGTACTTC | CASSPWTGDSYEQYF
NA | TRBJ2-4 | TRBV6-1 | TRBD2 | TGTGCCAGCAGTGAACTAGCGGGGGGATCCAAAAACATTCAGTACTTC | CASSELAGGSKNIQYF
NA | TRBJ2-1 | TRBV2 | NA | TGTGCCAGCACGCGGAACAATGAGCAGTTCTTC | CASTRNNEQFF
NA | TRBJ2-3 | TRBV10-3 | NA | TGTGCCATCAGTGGGCCGACTAGTCTTAGCACAGATACGCAGTATTTT | CAISGPTSLSTDTQYF
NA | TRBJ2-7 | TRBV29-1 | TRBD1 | TGCAGCGTTGAAGACCCGACAGGGCTTGGGGGATACGAGCAGTACTTC | CSVEDPTGLGGYEQYF
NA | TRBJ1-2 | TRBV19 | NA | TGTGCCAGTAGTATAGGGCGGAACTATGGCTACACCTTC | CASSIGRNYGYTF
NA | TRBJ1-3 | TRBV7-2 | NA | TGTGCCAGCAGCTTAGGAGCAGGGCAAAACACCATATATTTT | CASSLGAGQNTIYF
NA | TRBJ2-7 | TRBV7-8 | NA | TGTGCCAGCAGCATTATACCCCCGCCGGTCTCCTACGAGCAGTACTTC | CASSIIPPPVSYEQYF
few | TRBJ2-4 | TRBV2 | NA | TGTGCCAGCAGTGGTAAAGGGGCGGCCAAAAACATTCAGTACTTC | CASSGKGAAKNIQYF
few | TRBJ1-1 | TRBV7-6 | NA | TGTGCCAGCAGCTTAGGGGCGGGTTACACTGAAGCTTTCTTT | CASSLGAGYTEAFF
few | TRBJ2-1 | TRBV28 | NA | TGTGCCAGCATTGGGACTGTCTCCTACAATGAGCAGTTCTTC | CASIGTVSYNEQFF